This TCR beta chain derives from a study of a mutant IDH1 vaccine in newly diagnosed glioma. Using immunoSEQ multiplex PCR, the repertoire was profiled, and TCRdb retains in-frame clones only, with some absent. Of about 94,000 clones detected, roughly 91% appear once; the ten largest clones hold roughly 0.78%. The sample's time point: week 47, end of study. The study gave 300 ug of mutant IDH1 20-mer peptide per vaccine dose, with topical imiquimod. The astrocytomas were IDH1-mutant, ATRX-negative, and WHO grade 3 or 4. After removal of 7 bases from V and 3 bases from J, the junction contained 3 bases not matched to a gene. The CDR3 runs to 13 residues. CDR1 is SNHLY and CDR2 is FYNNEI in the germline V gene. About this clone itself: What it binds is not known.

V and J are TRBV2 and TRBJ2-5, with 9 bases matching TRBD1. The material sequenced was PBMCs, taken from a glioma patient whose treatment included an IDH1 peptide vaccine. The sequence was collected from a woman aged 45 to 65 with glioma. The chain's CDR3 is CASKRDREETQYF. CDR3 coding DNA: TGTGCCAGCAAAAGGGACAGGGAAGAGACCCAGTACTTC.